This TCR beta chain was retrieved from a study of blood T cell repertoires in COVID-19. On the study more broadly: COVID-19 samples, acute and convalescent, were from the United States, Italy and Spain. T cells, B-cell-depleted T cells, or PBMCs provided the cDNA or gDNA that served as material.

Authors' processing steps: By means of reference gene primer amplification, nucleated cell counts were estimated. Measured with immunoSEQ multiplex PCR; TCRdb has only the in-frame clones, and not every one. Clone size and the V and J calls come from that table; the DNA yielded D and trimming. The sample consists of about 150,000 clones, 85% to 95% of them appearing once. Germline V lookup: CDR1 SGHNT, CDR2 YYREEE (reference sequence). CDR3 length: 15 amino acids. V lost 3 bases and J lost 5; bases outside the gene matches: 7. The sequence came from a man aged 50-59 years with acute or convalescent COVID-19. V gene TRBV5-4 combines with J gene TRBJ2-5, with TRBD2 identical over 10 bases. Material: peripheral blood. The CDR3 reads CASSSGLAEGETQYF. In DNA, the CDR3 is TGTGCCAGCAGCTCTGGACTAGCGGAAGGGGAGACCCAGTACTTC.